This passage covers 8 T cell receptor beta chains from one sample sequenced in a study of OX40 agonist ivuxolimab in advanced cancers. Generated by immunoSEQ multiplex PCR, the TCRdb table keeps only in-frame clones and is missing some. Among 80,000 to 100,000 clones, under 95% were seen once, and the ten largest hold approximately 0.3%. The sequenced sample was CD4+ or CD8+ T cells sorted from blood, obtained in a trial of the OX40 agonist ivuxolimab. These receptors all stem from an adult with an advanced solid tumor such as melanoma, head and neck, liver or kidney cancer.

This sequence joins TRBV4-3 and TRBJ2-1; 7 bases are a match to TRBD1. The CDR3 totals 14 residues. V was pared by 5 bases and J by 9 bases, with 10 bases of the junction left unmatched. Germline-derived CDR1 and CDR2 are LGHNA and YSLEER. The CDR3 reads CASSGRGRGAEQFF. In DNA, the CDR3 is TGCGCCAGCAGCGGTAGGGGGCGCGGTGCTGAGCAGTTCTTC.

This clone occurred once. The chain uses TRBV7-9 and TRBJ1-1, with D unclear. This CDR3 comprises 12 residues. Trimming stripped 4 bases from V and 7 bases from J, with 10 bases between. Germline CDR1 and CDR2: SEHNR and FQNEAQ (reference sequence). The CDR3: CASSYPDREAFF. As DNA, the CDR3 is TGTGCCAGCAGCTACCCGGACCGTGAAGCTTTCTTT. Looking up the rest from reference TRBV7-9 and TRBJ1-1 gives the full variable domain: DTGVSQNPRHKITKRGQNVTFRCDPISEHNRLYWYRQTLGQGPEFLTYFQNEAQLEKSRLLSDRFSAERPKGSFSTLEIQRTEQGDSAMYLCASSYPDREAFFGQGTRLTVV.

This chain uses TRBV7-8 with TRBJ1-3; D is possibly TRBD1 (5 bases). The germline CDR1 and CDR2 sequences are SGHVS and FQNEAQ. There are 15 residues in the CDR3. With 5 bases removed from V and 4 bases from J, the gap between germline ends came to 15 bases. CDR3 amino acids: CASSPRGALGNTIYF. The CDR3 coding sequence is TGTGCCAGCAGCCCGCGCGGGGCATTAGGAAACACCATATATTTT. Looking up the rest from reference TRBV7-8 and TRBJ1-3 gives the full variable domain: GAGVSQSPRYKVAKRGQDVALRCDPISGHVSLFWYQQALGQGPEFLTYFQNEAQLDKSGLPSDRFFAERPEGSVSTLKIQRTQQEDSAVYLCASSPRGALGNTIYFGEGSWLTVV.

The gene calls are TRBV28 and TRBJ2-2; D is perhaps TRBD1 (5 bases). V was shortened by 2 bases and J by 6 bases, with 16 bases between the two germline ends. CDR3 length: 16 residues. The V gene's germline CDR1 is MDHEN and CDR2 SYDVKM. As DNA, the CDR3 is TGTGCCAGCAGTTTAATTCCAGGGTTTGCGGCCGGGGAGCTGTTTTTT. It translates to CASSLIPGFAAGELFF.

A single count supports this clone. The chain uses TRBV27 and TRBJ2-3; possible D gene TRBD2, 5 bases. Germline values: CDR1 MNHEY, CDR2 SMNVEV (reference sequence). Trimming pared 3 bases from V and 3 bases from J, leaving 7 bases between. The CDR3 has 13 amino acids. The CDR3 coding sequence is TGTGCCAGCAGTTTGCGGAGGACAGATACGCAGTATTTT. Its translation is CASSLRRTDTQYF.

The DNA of the CDR3 is TGTGCCAGCAGCCCGCTAGCCGGCGGCACCGGGGAGCTGTTTTTT. As protein: CASSPLAGGTGELFF. The V call is TRBV7-9, the J call TRBJ2-2, with a possible D match to TRBD2 (5 bases). V was pared by 5 bases and J by 4 bases, with 14 bases between. Germline loops: CDR1 SEHNR, CDR2 FQNEAQ (reference sequence). This CDR3 contains 15 residues.

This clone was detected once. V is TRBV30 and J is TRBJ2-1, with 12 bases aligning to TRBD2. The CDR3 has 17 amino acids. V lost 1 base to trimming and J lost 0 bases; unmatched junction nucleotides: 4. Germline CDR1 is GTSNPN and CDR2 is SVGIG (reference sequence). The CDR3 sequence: CAWSGVTSGSSYNEQFF. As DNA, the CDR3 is TGTGCCTGGAGTGGGGTGACTAGCGGGAGCTCCTACAATGAGCAGTTCTTC.

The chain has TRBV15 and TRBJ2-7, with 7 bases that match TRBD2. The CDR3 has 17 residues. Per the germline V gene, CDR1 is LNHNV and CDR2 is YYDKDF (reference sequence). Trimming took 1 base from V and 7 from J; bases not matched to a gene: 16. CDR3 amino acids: CATSRGSRGGRAREQYF. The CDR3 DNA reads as TGTGCCACCAGCAGAGGGAGCCGAGGTGGGAGGGCCAGAGAGCAGTACTTC.